This TCR beta chain was recovered during a study of technical replicates of blood from a handful of donors. The repertoire was sequenced with immunoSEQ multiplex PCR; TCRdb's copy has only in-frame clones and lacks some. The sample lists approximately 87,000 clones, around 94% occurring once. CDR1 WSHSY and CDR2 SAAADI come from the germline V gene. Unmatched junction bases numbered 7, after V lost 8 bases and J lost 2 bases. The CDR3 spans 14 residues. The clonotype was recovered from a human donor in good health. This chain uses TRBV10-2 with TRBJ2-5; 8 bases match TRBD2. Sequences were obtained from T cells isolated from PBMCs. Written as DNA, the CDR3 is TGCGCCAGCGCTCGGGGGGGGAATCAAGAGACCCAGTACTTC. It codes for CASARGGNQETQYF.